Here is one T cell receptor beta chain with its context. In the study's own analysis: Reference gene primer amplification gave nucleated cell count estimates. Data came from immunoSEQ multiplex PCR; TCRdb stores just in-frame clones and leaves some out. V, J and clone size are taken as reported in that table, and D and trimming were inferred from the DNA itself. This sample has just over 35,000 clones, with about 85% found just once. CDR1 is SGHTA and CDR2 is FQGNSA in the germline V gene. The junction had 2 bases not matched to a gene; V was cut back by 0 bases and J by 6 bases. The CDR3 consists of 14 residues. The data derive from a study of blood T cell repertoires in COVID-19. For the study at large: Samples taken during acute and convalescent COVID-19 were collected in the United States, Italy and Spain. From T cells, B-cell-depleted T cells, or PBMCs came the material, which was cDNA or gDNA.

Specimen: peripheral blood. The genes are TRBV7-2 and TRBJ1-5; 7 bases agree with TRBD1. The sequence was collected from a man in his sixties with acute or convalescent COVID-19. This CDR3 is CASSLAGGGQPQHF. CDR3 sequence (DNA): TGTGCCAGCAGCTTAGCAGGGGGCGGTCAGCCCCAGCATTTT.